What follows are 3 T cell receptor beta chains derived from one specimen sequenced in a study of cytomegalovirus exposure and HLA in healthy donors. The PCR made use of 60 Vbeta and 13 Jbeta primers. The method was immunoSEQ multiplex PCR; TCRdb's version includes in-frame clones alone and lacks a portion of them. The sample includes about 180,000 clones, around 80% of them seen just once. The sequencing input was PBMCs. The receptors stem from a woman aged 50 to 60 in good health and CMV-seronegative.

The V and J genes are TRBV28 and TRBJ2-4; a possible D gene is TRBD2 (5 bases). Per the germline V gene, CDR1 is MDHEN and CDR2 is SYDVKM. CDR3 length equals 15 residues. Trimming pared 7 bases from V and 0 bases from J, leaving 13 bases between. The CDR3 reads CASNPRGLAKNIQYF. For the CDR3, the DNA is TGTGCCAGCAACCCAAGAGGGCTAGCCAAAAACATTCAGTACTTC.

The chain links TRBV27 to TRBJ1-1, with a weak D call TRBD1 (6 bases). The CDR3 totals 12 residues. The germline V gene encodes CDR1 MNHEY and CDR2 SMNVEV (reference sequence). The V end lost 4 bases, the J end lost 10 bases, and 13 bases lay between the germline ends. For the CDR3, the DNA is TGTGCCAGCAGTTCCCCTACAGGGTTAGCTTTCTTT. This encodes CASSSPTGLAFF.

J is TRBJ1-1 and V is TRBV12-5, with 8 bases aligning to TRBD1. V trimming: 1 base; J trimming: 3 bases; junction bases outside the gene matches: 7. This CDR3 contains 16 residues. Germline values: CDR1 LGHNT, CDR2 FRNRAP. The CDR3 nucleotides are TGTGCTAGTGGTTTGGCCCGGACAGGGCAATACACTGAAGCTTTCTTT. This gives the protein CASGLARTGQYTEAFF.